What follows describes a single T cell receptor beta chain. Its antigen is as yet unknown. These data come from a study of beta chain features in type 1 diabetes. Overall study results and limits: Short templates might get an advantage during PCR, and this would be equal in patients and controls.

Expressed TCRB transcripts were sequenced because the entire RNA isolate underwent reverse transcription. Read counts averaged around 3.5 million for samples of naive, central memory and regulatory T cells. This table comes from immunoSEQ multiplex PCR, and its TCRdb copy is limited to in-frame clones, with some not included. Here the sample spans more than 350,000 clones, approximately 10% being singletons. The source is a woman under 30 in good health. Sequencing used naive CD4+ T cells from blood.

CDR3 sequence reads: CASRRAGTRNTGELFF. CDR3 nucleotide sequence: TGTGCCAGCAGGCGCGCTGGGACACGGAACACCGGGGAGCTGTTTTTT. This chain joins TRBV14 and TRBJ2-2; the D gene is possibly TRBD1 (6 bases). Trimming removed 6 bases from V and 1 base from J, with 15 bases in between. The germline gives CDR1 SGHDN, CDR2 FVKESK. The CDR3 is 16 residues long.